This TCR beta chain was captured in a study of cytomegalovirus exposure and HLA in healthy donors. Turning to the study itself: Ancestry clustering placed 70% to 85% of several hundred genotyped donors in the Caucasian-associated cluster.

The study ran its PCR with 60 Vbeta and 13 Jbeta primers. Sequencing was performed with immunoSEQ multiplex PCR; in TCRdb, only in-frame clones are kept and a portion is missing. This table has 150,000 to 200,000 clones, approximately 85% appearing once. Germline CDR1 is MNHEY and CDR2 is SMNVEV (reference sequence). Trimming at V came to 0 bases and at J to 6 bases, leaving 16 bases not matched to a gene. This CDR3 is built from 19 residues. This clone was counted a single time. The chain joins TRBV27 to TRBJ2-3; 9 positions match TRBD1. The origin of this receptor is a man younger than 30 in good health and CMV-seronegative. The sequencing sample was made of PBMCs. CDR3 nucleotides: TGTGCCAGCAGTTTATCAGGCCTCAGACAGGGGGTCCCTCGGGATACGCAGTATTTT. Translated: CASSLSGLRQGVPRDTQYF.